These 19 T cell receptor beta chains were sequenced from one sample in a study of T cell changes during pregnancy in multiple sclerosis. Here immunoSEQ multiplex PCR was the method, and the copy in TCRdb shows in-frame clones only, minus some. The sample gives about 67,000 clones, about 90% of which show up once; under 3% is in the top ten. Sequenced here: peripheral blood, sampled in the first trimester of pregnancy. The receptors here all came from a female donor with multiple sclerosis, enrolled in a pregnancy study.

The CDR3 DNA sequence: TGTGCCAGCACCCAGGTGAACGTCCAAGAGACCCAGTACTTC. Encoded protein: CASTQVNVQETQYF. The chain uses TRBV6-1 and TRBJ2-5; D gene uncertain. The CDR3 spans 14 residues. V was trimmed by 7 bases and J by 1 base, leaving 13 bases between them. CDR1 is MNHNS, CDR2 SASEGT, per germline.

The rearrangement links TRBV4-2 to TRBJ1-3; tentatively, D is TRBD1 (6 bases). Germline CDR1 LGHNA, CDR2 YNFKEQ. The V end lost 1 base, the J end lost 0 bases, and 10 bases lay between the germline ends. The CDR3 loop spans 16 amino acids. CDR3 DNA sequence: TGTGCCAGCAGCCAAGGAGGGACAAACTCTGGAAACACCATATATTTT. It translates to CASSQGGTNSGNTIYF.

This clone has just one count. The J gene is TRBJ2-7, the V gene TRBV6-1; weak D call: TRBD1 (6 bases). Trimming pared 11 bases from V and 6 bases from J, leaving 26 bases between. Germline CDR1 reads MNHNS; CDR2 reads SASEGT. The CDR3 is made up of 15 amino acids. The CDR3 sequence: CAAAKATGSKSEQYF. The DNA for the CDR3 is TGTGCCGCAGCGAAGGCCACAGGGTCGAAGAGCGAGCAGTACTTC.

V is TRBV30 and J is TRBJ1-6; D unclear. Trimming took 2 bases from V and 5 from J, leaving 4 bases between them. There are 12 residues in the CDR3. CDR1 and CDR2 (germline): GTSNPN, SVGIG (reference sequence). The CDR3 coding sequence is TGTGCCTGGAGTTCCAATAATTCACCCCTCCACTTT. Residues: CAWSSNNSPLHF. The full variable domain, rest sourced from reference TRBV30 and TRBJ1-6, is SQTIHQWPATLVQPVGSPLSLECTVEGTSNPNLYWYRQAAGRGLQLLFYSVGIGQISSEVPQNLSASRPQDRQFILSSKKLLLSDSGFYLCAWSSNNSPLHFGNGTRLTVT.

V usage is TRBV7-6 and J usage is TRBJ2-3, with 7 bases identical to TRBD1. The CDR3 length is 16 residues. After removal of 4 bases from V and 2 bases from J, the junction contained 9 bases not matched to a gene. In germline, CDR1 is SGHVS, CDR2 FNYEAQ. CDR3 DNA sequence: TGTGCCAGCAGCTCCCAGGGGGTCCGCCTCACAGATACGCAGTATTTT. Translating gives CASSSQGVRLTDTQYF.

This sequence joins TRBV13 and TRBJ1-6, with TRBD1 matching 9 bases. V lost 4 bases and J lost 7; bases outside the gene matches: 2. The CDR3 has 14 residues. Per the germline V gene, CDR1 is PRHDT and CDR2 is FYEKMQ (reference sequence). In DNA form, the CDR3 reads TGTGCCAGCAGCTACGGACAGGGGAATTCACCCCTCCACTTT. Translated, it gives CASSYGQGNSPLHF. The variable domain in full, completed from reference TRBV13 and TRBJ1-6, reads AAGVIQSPRHLIKEKRETATLKCYPIPRHDTVYWYQQGPGQDPQFLISFYEKMQSDKGSIPDRFSAQQFSDYHSELNMSSLELGDSALYFCASSYGQGNSPLHFGNGTRLTVT.

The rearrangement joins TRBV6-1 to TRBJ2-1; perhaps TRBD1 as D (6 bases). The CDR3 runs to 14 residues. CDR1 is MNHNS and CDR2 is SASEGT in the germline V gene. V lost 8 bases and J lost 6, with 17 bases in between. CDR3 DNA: TGTGCCAGCCACAGGGCCTCCGGGTCCAATGAGCAGTTCTTC. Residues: CASHRASGSNEQFF.

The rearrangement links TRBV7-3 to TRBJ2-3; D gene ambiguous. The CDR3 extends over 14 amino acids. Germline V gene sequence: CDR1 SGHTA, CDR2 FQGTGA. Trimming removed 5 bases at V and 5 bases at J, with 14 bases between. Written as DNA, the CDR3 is TGTGCCAGCAGCCCCGCCCGAGGTCAAGATACGCAGTATTTT. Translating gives CASSPARGQDTQYF.

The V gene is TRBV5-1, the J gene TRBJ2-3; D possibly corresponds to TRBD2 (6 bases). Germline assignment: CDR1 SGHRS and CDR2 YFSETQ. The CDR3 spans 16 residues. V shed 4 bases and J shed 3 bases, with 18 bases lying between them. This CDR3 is CASSARDSIPTDTQYF. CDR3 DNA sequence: TGCGCCAGCAGCGCCCGGGACTCGATTCCTACAGATACGCAGTATTTT.

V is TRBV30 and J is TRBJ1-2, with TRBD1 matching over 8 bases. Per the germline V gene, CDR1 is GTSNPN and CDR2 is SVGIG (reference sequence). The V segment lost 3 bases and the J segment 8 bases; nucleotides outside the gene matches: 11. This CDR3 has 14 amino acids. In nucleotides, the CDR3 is TGTGCCTGGAGGTTTACCGGGACAGGCAGCGGCTACACCTTC. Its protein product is CAWRFTGTGSGYTF.

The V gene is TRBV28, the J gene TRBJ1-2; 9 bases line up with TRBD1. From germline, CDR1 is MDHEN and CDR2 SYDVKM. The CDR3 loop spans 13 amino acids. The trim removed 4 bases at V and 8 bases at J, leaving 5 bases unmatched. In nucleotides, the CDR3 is TGTGCCAGCAGTTCGTGGACAGGGGACGGCTACACCTTC. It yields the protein CASSSWTGDGYTF.

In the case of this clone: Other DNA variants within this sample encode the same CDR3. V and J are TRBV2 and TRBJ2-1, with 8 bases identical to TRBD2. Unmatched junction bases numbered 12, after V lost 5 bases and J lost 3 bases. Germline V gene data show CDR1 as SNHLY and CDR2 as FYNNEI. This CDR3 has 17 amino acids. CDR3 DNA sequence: TGTGCCAGCAGTTACAGTAGCCTAGCGGGTGTCTACAATGAGCAGTTCTTC. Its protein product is CASSYSSLAGVYNEQFF.

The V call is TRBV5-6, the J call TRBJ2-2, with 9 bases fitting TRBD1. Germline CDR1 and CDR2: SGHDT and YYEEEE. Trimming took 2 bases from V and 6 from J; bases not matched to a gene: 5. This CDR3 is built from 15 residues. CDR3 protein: CASSLGTGLSGELFF. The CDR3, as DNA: TGTGCCAGCAGCTTAGGGACAGGGCTTTCCGGGGAGCTGTTTTTT.

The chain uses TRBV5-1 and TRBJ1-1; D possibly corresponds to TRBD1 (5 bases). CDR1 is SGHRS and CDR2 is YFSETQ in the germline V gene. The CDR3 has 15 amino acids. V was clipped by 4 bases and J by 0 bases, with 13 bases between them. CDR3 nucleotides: TGCGCCAGCAGCGGCGGGGACGGGGTGAACACTGAAGCTTTCTTT. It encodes CASSGGDGVNTEAFF.

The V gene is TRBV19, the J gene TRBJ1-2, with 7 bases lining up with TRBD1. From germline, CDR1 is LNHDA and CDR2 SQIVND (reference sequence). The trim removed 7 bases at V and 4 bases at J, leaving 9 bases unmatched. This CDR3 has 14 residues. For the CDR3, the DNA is TGTGCCAGTAAGGCCGGGACAGCGATCTATGGCTACACCTTC. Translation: CASKAGTAIYGYTF.

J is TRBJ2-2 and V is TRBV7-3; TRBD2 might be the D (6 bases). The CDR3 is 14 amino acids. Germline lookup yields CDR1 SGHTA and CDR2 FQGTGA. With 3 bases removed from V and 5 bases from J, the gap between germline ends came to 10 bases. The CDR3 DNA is TGTGCCAGCAGCTTGTCCGGGGGAACCGGGGAGCTGTTTTTT. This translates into CASSLSGGTGELFF.

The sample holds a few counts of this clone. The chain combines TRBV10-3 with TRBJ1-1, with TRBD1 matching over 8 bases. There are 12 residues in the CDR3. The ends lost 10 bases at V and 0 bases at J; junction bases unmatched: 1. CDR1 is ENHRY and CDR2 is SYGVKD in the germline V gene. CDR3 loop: CATGQVNTEAFF. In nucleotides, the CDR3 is TGTGCCACGGGACAGGTGAACACTGAAGCTTTCTTT.

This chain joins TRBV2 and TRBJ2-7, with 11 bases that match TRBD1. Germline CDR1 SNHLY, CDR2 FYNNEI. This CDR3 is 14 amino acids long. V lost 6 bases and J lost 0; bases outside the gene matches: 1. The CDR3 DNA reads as TGTGCCAGCAGGGGGACAGGGGGCTCCTACGAGCAGTACTTC. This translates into CASRGTGGSYEQYF.

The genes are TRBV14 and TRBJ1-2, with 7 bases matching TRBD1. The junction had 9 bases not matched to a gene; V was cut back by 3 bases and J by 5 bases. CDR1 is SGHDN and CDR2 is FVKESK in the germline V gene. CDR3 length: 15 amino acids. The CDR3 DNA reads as TGTGCCAGCAGCCATGCCTACAGGGGCACATATGGCTACACCTTC. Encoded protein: CASSHAYRGTYGYTF. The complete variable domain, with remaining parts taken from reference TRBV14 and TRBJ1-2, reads EAGVTQFPSHSVIEKGQTVTLRCDPISGHDNLYWYRRVMGKEIKFLLHFVKESKQDESGMPNNRFLAERTGGTYSTLKVQPAELEDSGVYFCASSHAYRGTYGYTFGSGTRLTVV.